Presented here are 6 T cell receptor beta chains from one specimen sequenced in a study of cytomegalovirus exposure and HLA in healthy donors. Use of 60 Vbeta and 13 Jbeta primers characterized the PCR. Method: immunoSEQ multiplex PCR; TCRdb's copy keeps in-frame clones and lacks some. There are 65,000 to 85,000 clones in the sample, with 2% to 3% held by the top ten. What was sequenced was PBMCs. Receptor source: a female donor in good health and CMV-seropositive.

The gene calls are TRBV11-2 and TRBJ2-3, with 7 positions matching TRBD2. The CDR3 runs 15 residues. The V gene end was trimmed by 0 bases and the J gene end by 0 bases; junction bases not matched to a gene: 0. CDR1 is SGHAT and CDR2 is FQNNGV in the germline V gene. The CDR3 protein is CASSLDGGSTDTQYF. CDR3 coding DNA: TGTGCCAGCAGCTTAGACGGGGGGAGCACAGATACGCAGTATTTT.

This chain joins TRBV19 and TRBJ1-2, with 7 positions matching TRBD1. J was trimmed by 3 bases and V by 10 bases; bases with no gene match: 14. Germline V gene sequence: CDR1 LNHDA, CDR2 SQIVND (reference sequence). The CDR3 covers 15 residues. CDR3 in amino acids: CATKPTTGSDYGYTF. The CDR3 nucleotides read TGTGCCACCAAACCCACGACAGGGTCTGACTATGGCTACACCTTC.

The rearrangement uses TRBV4-1 and TRBJ2-3; D is possibly TRBD2 (6 bases). The V end lost 0 bases, the J end lost 14 bases, and 15 bases lay between the germline ends. The CDR3 contains 13 residues. The V gene's germline CDR1 is MGHRA and CDR2 YSYEKL. For the CDR3, the DNA is TGCGCCAGCAGCCAAGAGGTCGGGAGCGGGCCGTATTTT. Protein: CASSQEVGSGPYF.

CDR3 bases: TGCGCCAGCAGCCTTACCGGGACCAGCGGGGAAGAGACCCAGTACTTC. Encoded protein: CASSLTGTSGEETQYF. The J gene is TRBJ2-5, the V gene TRBV4-1; 7 nucleotides agree with TRBD2. Germline CDR1 and CDR2: MGHRA and YSYEKL. The CDR3 contains 16 residues. V shed 4 bases and J 3 bases; nucleotides not matched to a gene: 11.

The chain combines TRBV9 with TRBJ2-6, with 7 bases that match TRBD1. The germline V gene encodes CDR1 SGDLS and CDR2 YYNGEE. The CDR3 has 18 residues. After removal of 3 bases from V and 0 bases from J, the junction contained 9 bases not matched to a gene. The CDR3: CASSALTGAVSGANVLTF. CDR3 nucleotides: TGTGCCAGCAGCGCACTAACAGGGGCCGTCTCTGGGGCCAACGTCCTGACTTTC.

The chain carries TRBV5-4 and TRBJ2-7; tentative D call: TRBD2 (6 bases). Germline V gene lookup returns CDR1 SGHNT and CDR2 YYREEE (reference sequence). The V and J ends lost 1 base and 5 bases respectively, with 13 bases between them. The CDR3 is 14 amino acids. The CDR3 protein is CASSLILADHEQYF. In DNA, the CDR3 is TGTGCCAGCAGCTTGATTTTAGCGGACCACGAGCAGTACTTC.